A selection of T cell receptor beta chains follows, all from one sample in a study of OX40 agonist ivuxolimab in advanced cancers. Here immunoSEQ multiplex PCR was the method, and the copy in TCRdb shows in-frame clones only, minus some. The sample records about 30,000 clones, over 75% being singletons. Here the sequenced sample was CD4+ or CD8+ T cells sorted from blood, taken in a trial of the OX40 agonist ivuxolimab. Source of these receptors: an adult with an advanced solid tumor such as melanoma, head and neck, liver or kidney cancer. The CDR3 runs from the conserved cysteine through the conserved F or W. The D gene is left open where the match is weak. Clone size appears in some rows only: once, few, many, or a class for an expanded clone.

>17|TRBJ2-2|NA|NA|TRBV7-8
CASSLLRPTSWTGELFF
TGTGCCAGCAGCTTATTGAGGCCGACATCGTGGACCGGGGAGCTGTTTTTT
>16|TRBJ1-1|NA|once|TRBV19
CASSDTRTDMNTEAFF
TGTGCCAGTAGCGATACAAGGACAGACATGAACACTGAAGCTTTCTTT
>15|TRBJ1-5|TRBD1|NA|TRBV12-5
CASGWTGQDGQPQHF
TGTGCTAGTGGTTGGACGGGACAGGATGGTCAGCCCCAGCATTTT
>15|TRBJ2-1|NA|NA|TRBV29-1
CSVEALSSSYNEQFF
TGCAGCGTTGAAGCGCTTTCCAGCTCCTACAATGAGCAGTTCTTC
>15|TRBJ2-5|NA|once|TRBV7-9
CASSLGAYLQETQYF
TGTGCCAGCAGCTTAGGCGCCTACCTACAAGAGACCCAGTACTTC
>15|TRBJ2-1|TRBD2|NA|TRBV5-5
CASSQALLAAQEQFF
TGTGCCAGCAGCCAAGCACTCCTAGCGGCACAAGAGCAGTTCTTC
>11|TRBJ2-1|NA|NA|TRBV29-1
CSVVRGYEQFF
TGCAGCGTTGTTAGGGGCTATGAGCAGTTCTTC
>15|TRBJ2-1|TRBD2|NA|TRBV6-5
CASSRTSGRSNEQFF
TGTGCCAGCAGCCGCACTAGCGGGAGGAGTAATGAGCAGTTCTTC
>14|TRBJ1-2|NA|NA|TRBV27
CASSLSPTLYGYTF
TGTGCCAGCAGTTTATCGCCGACACTATATGGCTACACCTTC
>15|TRBJ2-5|TRBD1|NA|TRBV18
CASSPPRDSQETQYF
TGTGCCAGCTCACCACCACGGGACAGCCAAGAGACCCAGTACTTC
>15|TRBJ1-5|NA|NA|TRBV19
CASSTDTYSNQPQHF
TGTGCCAGTAGTACGGACACTTATAGCAATCAGCCCCAGCATTTT
>11|TRBJ2-7|NA|NA|TRBV29-1
CSVRASYEQYF
TGCAGCGTTAGGGCGTCCTACGAGCAGTACTTC
>16|TRBJ2-1|TRBD2|NA|TRBV7-9
CASSPPRTSGSSEQFF
TGTGCCAGCAGCCCACCCCGGACTAGCGGGAGTTCTGAGCAGTTCTTC
>19|TRBJ2-3|TRBD2|NA|TRBV5-1
CASSLGEGRAREWTDTQYF
TGCGCCAGCAGCTTGGGGGAGGGGAGGGCCCGTGAGTGGACAGATACGCAGTATTTT
>16|TRBJ1-2|NA|few|TRBV7-2
CASSPIPLEPNYGYTF
TGTGCCAGCAGCCCCATTCCTTTGGAGCCTAACTATGGCTACACCTTC
>15|TRBJ2-7|NA|NA|TRBV19
CASSIASSNSYEQYF
TGTGCCAGTAGTATAGCCTCCTCCAACTCCTACGAGCAGTACTTC
>15|TRBJ2-1|TRBD2|NA|TRBV4-2
CASSQLLAQYNEQFF
TGTGCCAGCAGCCAACTACTAGCGCAATACAATGAGCAGTTCTTC
>16|TRBJ2-7|NA|NA|TRBV15
CATSRDVGERLREQYF
TGTGCCACCAGCAGAGATGTGGGGGAGCGGTTGCGTGAGCAGTACTTC
>15|TRBJ2-5|TRBD1|NA|TRBV30
CAWDRTGRFQETQYF
TGTGCCTGGGATAGGACAGGGAGGTTTCAAGAGACCCAGTACTTC
>18|TRBJ2-6|TRBD1|NA|TRBV4-1
CASSQLDRVSSGANVLTF
TGCGCCAGCAGCCAATTGGACAGGGTTTCCTCTGGGGCCAACGTCCTGACTTTC
>18|TRBJ2-3|TRBD2|NA|TRBV5-6
CASSLNLASGSRTDTQYF
TGTGCCAGCAGCTTGAACCTGGCTAGCGGGAGTAGAACAGATACGCAGTATTTT
>16|TRBJ2-1|TRBD2|NA|TRBV5-6
CASSLGASGSRNEQFF
TGTGCCAGCAGCTTGGGGGCTAGCGGGAGTCGGAATGAGCAGTTCTTC
>18|TRBJ2-7|TRBD2|once|TRBV5-4
CASSLAGLAGGFMYEQYF
TGTGCCAGCAGCTTGGCGGGACTAGCGGGAGGTTTTATGTACGAGCAGTACTTC
>14|TRBJ2-3|NA|NA|TRBV4-1
CASSQDRSTDTQYF
TGCGCCAGCAGTCAGGACAGAAGCACAGATACGCAGTATTTT
>15|TRBJ1-4|NA|NA|TRBV25-1
CASSGTDATNEKLFF
TGTGCCAGCAGTGGGACAGATGCAACTAATGAAAAACTGTTTTTT
>14|TRBJ1-1|NA|NA|TRBV11-3
CASSPGPGNTEAFF
TGTGCCAGCAGCCCCGGGCCAGGGAACACTGAAGCTTTCTTT
>15|TRBJ2-7|TRBD2|NA|TRBV11-2
CASSAPSGSTGEQYF
TGTGCCAGCAGCGCGCCTAGCGGGAGTACGGGCGAGCAGTACTTC
>15|TRBJ2-2|TRBD2|NA|TRBV6-5
CASSYAAGGFGELFF
TGTGCCAGCAGTTACGCAGCGGGAGGCTTCGGGGAGCTGTTTTTT
>13|TRBJ1-5|NA|NA|TRBV30
CAWSYRSNQPQHF
TGTGCCTGGAGTTACAGGAGCAATCAGCCCCAGCATTTT
>13|TRBJ1-1|TRBD1|NA|TRBV27
CASSLQGAAEAFF
TGTGCCAGCAGTTTACAGGGGGCGGCTGAAGCTTTCTTT
>17|TRBJ1-2|TRBD1|NA|TRBV4-2
CASSPARQGDGIAGYTF
TGTGCCAGCAGCCCCGCCCGACAGGGTGATGGGATAGCTGGCTACACCTTC
>15|TRBJ2-7|TRBD2|NA|TRBV7-2
CASSQSGRRDYEQYF
TGTGCCAGCAGCCAAAGCGGGAGGAGGGACTACGAGCAGTACTTC
>14|TRBJ2-7|TRBD2|once|TRBV7-9
CASRVAGGPYEQYF
TGTGCCAGCAGGGTAGCGGGAGGGCCGTACGAGCAGTACTTC
>17|TRBJ1-2|NA|NA|TRBV19
CASSPSLYKRSNYGYTF
TGTGCCAGTAGTCCGTCCCTCTATAAACGTTCTAACTATGGCTACACCTTC
>13|TRBJ1-2|NA|NA|TRBV5-8
CASSLGGNYGYTF
TGTGCCAGCAGCTTGGGGGGCAACTATGGCTACACCTTC
>15|TRBJ1-1|NA|NA|TRBV5-6
CASSLVPGADTEAFF
TGTGCCAGCAGCTTGGTCCCGGGGGCGGACACTGAAGCTTTCTTT
>15|TRBJ2-7|TRBD2|NA|TRBV6-5
CASSYSSGLSYEQYF
TGTGCCAGCAGTTACTCTAGCGGGCTCTCCTACGAGCAGTACTTC
>17|TRBJ1-3|NA|NA|TRBV4-3
CASSLIGAGYSGNTIYF
TGCGCCAGCAGCCTCATAGGGGCCGGCTACTCTGGAAACACCATATATTTT
>13|TRBJ2-7|NA|once|TRBV14
CASSQVLGYEQYF
TGTGCCAGCAGCCAAGTCTTGGGCTACGAGCAGTACTTC
>15|TRBJ2-1|TRBD1|NA|TRBV27
CASSFRTGFLNEQFF
TGTGCCAGCAGTTTCCGGACAGGGTTTCTGAATGAGCAGTTCTTC
>13|TRBJ2-7|NA|NA|TRBV11-2
CASSLVYDYEQYF
TGTGCCAGCAGCTTAGTGTATGACTACGAGCAGTACTTC
>12|TRBJ2-1|NA|NA|TRBV27
CASSSDSNEQFF
TGTGCCAGCAGTTCCGACTCCAATGAGCAGTTCTTC
>15|TRBJ2-7|NA|once|TRBV27
CASSSYLGDPYEQYF
TGTGCCAGCAGTTCCTACCTCGGGGACCCTTACGAGCAGTACTTC
>16|TRBJ2-1|NA|NA|TRBV5-1
CASSLGGFGVYNEQFF
TGCGCCAGCAGCTTAGGAGGGTTCGGGGTTTACAATGAGCAGTTCTTC
>14|TRBJ1-1|NA|NA|TRBV7-9
CASSLGTDTTEAFF
TGTGCCAGCAGCTTAGGGACAGACACCACTGAAGCTTTCTTT
>14|TRBJ1-4|NA|NA|TRBV9
CASSPYGGGEKLFF
TGTGCCAGCAGTCCTTATGGGGGCGGTGAAAAACTGTTTTTT